The rows below give T cell receptor beta chains drawn from one sample of a study of CD8 T cells in Susac syndrome. TCRdb re-derived calls from the immunoSEQ multiplex PCR reads in MiXCR, one entry per CDR3 protein. The repertoire holds 75,000 to 95,000 distinct CDR3 sequences, with 85% to 95% as singletons. The sample taken for sequencing was CD8+ T cells from PBMCs. Source of these receptors: a human donor with Susac syndrome. Each CDR3 is given with its conserved first and last residue. D genes are given only for firm matches.

J gene: TRBJ2-1
V gene: TRBV27
D gene: NA
CDR3 protein: CAVQGYNEQFF

J gene: TRBJ2-5
V gene: TRBV5-4
D gene: TRBD1
CDR3 protein: CASSEGQQETQYF

J gene: TRBJ2-7
V gene: TRBV29-1
D gene: NA
CDR3 protein: CSVEDTSEDFYEQYF

J gene: TRBJ2-7
V gene: TRBV20-1
D gene: TRBD1
CDR3 protein: CSAWDRGQGYEQYF

J gene: TRBJ2-7
V gene: TRBV6-5
D gene: NA
CDR3 protein: CASRDWDTREQYF

J gene: TRBJ2-7
V gene: TRBV25-1
D gene: NA
CDR3 protein: CASSNYEQYF

J gene: TRBJ2-7
V gene: TRBV5-1
D gene: NA
CDR3 protein: CASSLTGGERGEQYF

J gene: TRBJ1-5
V gene: TRBV13
D gene: TRBD1
CDR3 protein: CASSLRGSADYQPQHF

J gene: TRBJ1-1
V gene: TRBV30
D gene: NA
CDR3 protein: CAWSIGTEAFF

J gene: TRBJ2-4
V gene: TRBV3-1
D gene: NA
CDR3 protein: CASSQAYLSPDMYF

J gene: TRBJ1-4
V gene: TRBV14
D gene: NA
CDR3 protein: CASSQAHGVHEKLFF

J gene: TRBJ2-1
V gene: TRBV19
D gene: NA
CDR3 protein: CASSIGHNEQFF

J gene: TRBJ2-1
V gene: TRBV5-6
D gene: NA
CDR3 protein: CASSMVGGAGNEQFF

J gene: TRBJ1-2
V gene: TRBV5-1
D gene: TRBD1
CDR3 protein: CASSSVGTGVYGYTF

J gene: TRBJ2-7
V gene: TRBV15
D gene: TRBD1
CDR3 protein: CATSRDRQGTYEQYF

J gene: TRBJ2-7
V gene: TRBV7-8
D gene: NA
CDR3 protein: CASSNLDHRDEQYF

J gene: TRBJ2-7
V gene: TRBV28
D gene: NA
CDR3 protein: CASSFTGQEPGYEQYF

J gene: TRBJ2-5
V gene: TRBV18
D gene: NA
CDR3 protein: CASSPLAARRETQYF

J gene: TRBJ2-2
V gene: TRBV29-1
D gene: NA
CDR3 protein: CSVVQGELFF

J gene: TRBJ2-7
V gene: TRBV29-1
D gene: NA
CDR3 protein: CSVLFSPYEQYF

J gene: TRBJ2-1
V gene: TRBV29-1
D gene: TRBD2
CDR3 protein: CSVPGTSGEVEQFF

J gene: TRBJ2-3
V gene: TRBV7-2
D gene: NA
CDR3 protein: CASSPTDTDTQYF